One TCR beta chain is described in this entry. Its antigen remains unidentified. The data are from a study of shared clonotypes between healthy human individuals. Study-level points and caveats: Shared clonotypes: roughly 4.5% naive CD4, 3.5% to 4% naive CD8, 2.3% memory CD4, about 0.41% memory CD8.

Researchers divided each subset's genomic DNA evenly across several immunoSEQ plates. Sequenced by immunoSEQ multiplex PCR; TCRdb stores in-frame clones only, minus some. The top ten clones hold over 0.2% of a sample with approximately 840,000 clones, 96% of them seen once. Positively selected for CCR7, the CD45RO-negative cells used as naive CD8 cells excluded terminally differentiated effector memory CD45RA+ cells. With V trimmed by 7 bases and J by 2 bases, 4 bases remained unmatched. CDR1 and CDR2 from the germline V gene are SQVTM and ANQGSEA. This CDR3 spans 13 amino acids. The chain is built from TRBV29-1 and TRBJ2-3, with 9 bases lining up with TRBD1. The sequencing sample was made of naive CD8+ T cells sorted from blood. The TCR was taken from a young man in good health. CDR3 nucleotides: TGCAGCGCCGGGACAGGGAACACAGATACGCAGTATTTT. It codes for CSAGTGNTDTQYF.